The 28 T cell receptor beta chains below all came from one sample that was sequenced in a study of blood T cells in healthy people across ages. Alongside a J-beta primer mix, a sample-barcoded 5' primer served in a second PCR lasting 7 to 11 cycles. TCRdb redid the calling of the 5' RACE reads with MiXCR, one entry per CDR3 protein. The sample lists 1.5 million to 2 million distinct CDR3 sequences, about 31% occurring once. The specimen was blood. The source is a woman in her 30s in good health.

The V call is TRBV2, the J call TRBJ2-2; tentatively, D is TRBD1 (6 bases). The V end lost 3 bases, the J end lost 2 bases, and 13 bases lay between the germline ends. The CDR3 has 16 amino acids. The germline V gene has CDR1 SNHLY and CDR2 FYNNEI. CDR3 in amino acids: CASSEEPGHNTGELFF. CDR3 in DNA: TGTGCCAGCAGTGAGGAGCCGGGACATAACACCGGGGAGCTGTTTTTT.

The chain couples TRBV27 to TRBJ2-4, with no clear D. The CDR3 totals 14 residues. The V and J ends lost 6 bases and 2 bases respectively, with 11 bases between them. The germline V gene encodes CDR1 MNHEY and CDR2 SMNVEV (reference sequence). The CDR3 DNA follows: TGTGCCAGCAGCCCTGACACGACCAAAAACATTCAGTACTTC. Its translation: CASSPDTTKNIQYF.

The chain recombines TRBV2 with TRBJ2-3, with TRBD1 matching over 8 bases. The germline CDR1 and CDR2 sequences are SNHLY and FYNNEI. This CDR3 region has 16 residues. The V and J ends lost 1 base and 3 bases, in that order; junction bases with no gene match: 6. In nucleotides, the CDR3 is TGTGCCAGCAGTGAAGTGGCAGGGGGCGAGACAGATACGCAGTATTTT. This codes for CASSEVAGGETDTQYF.

This clonotype was detected a few times. The J gene is TRBJ2-7, the V gene TRBV9; the D is unclear. Looked up from germline, CDR1 is SGDLS and CDR2 is YYNGEE. V was clipped by 0 bases and J by 7 bases, with 11 bases between them. This CDR3 spans 13 amino acids. CDR3: CASSVGQAREQYF. In DNA form, the CDR3 reads TGTGCCAGCAGCGTAGGGCAGGCGAGGGAGCAGTACTTC.

The chain couples TRBV14 to TRBJ2-7; no definite D call. Matching the DNA end better, TRBJ2-5 makes the J call doubtful. Germline V gene data show CDR1 as SGHDN and CDR2 as FVKESK. The CDR3 length is 13 residues. DNA for the CDR3: TGTGCCAGCAGCCAAGCTGGAGTGGGGACCCAGTACTTC. This encodes CASSQAGVGTQYF.

This clonotype has just a few counts. V usage is TRBV11-2 and J usage is TRBJ2-3, with D tentatively TRBD1 (5 bases). The CDR3 is made up of 15 amino acids. V was cut by 1 base and J by 2 bases, with 10 bases left in between. From germline, CDR1 is SGHAT and CDR2 FQNNGV. CDR3 sequence: CASSLGEDNTDTQYF. The DNA of the CDR3 is TGTGCCAGCAGCTTAGGCGAGGACAACACAGATACGCAGTATTTT. The complete variable domain, with remaining parts taken from reference TRBV11-2 and TRBJ2-3, reads EAGVAQSPRYKIIEKRQSVAFWCNPISGHATLYWYQQILGQGPKLLIQFQNNGVVDDSQLPKDRFSAERLKGVDSTLKIQPAKLEDSAVYLCASSLGEDNTDTQYFGPGTRLTVL.

The genes are TRBV5-1 and TRBJ1-6, with a tentative D call TRBD1 (5 bases). The germline gives CDR1 SGHRS, CDR2 YFSETQ. V was trimmed by 0 bases and J by 9 bases, leaving 16 bases between them. CDR3 length: 16 residues. The CDR3 reads CASSLDDRGGSSPLHF. CDR3 nucleotide sequence: TGCGCCAGCAGCTTGGATGATCGGGGGGGAAGTTCACCCCTCCACTTT.

The rearrangement uses TRBV20-1 and TRBJ2-1; 8 positions match TRBD2. Germline V gene lookup returns CDR1 DFQATT and CDR2 SNEGSKA (reference sequence). J lost 2 bases, V lost 5 bases, and 8 bases had no gene match. The CDR3 has 15 residues. The CDR3 loop is CSAFSGALTYNEQFF. The CDR3 DNA is TGCAGTGCTTTTAGCGGGGCCCTCACCTACAATGAGCAGTTCTTC.

The chain couples TRBV7-9 to TRBJ2-5; D unclear. The tail of the sequence fits TRBJ2-7 better, so the J call may be wrong. CDR3 length equals 12 residues. Germline V gene data show CDR1 as SEHNR and CDR2 as FQNEAQ (reference sequence). In DNA, the CDR3 is TGTGCCAGCAGCCCCAGGTGGAGCGAGCAGTACTTC. Residues: CASSPRWSEQYF.

The genes are TRBV28 and TRBJ2-3; D is uncertain. Germline-derived CDR1 and CDR2 are MDHEN and SYDVKM. The CDR3 sequence is 13 residues long. V lost 7 bases to trimming and J lost 6 bases, with 14 bases between them. The chain's CDR3 is CASTPRITDTQYF. The CDR3 nucleotides are TGTGCCAGCACCCCCAGAATCACGGATACGCAGTATTTT. The whole variable domain, remainder taken from reference TRBV28 and TRBJ2-3, is DVKVTQSSRYLVKRTGEKVFLECVQDMDHENMFWYRQDPGLGLRLIYFSYDVKMKEKGDIPEGYSVSREKKERFSLILESASTNQTSMYLCASTPRITDTQYFGPGTRLTVL.

V gene TRBV27 combines with J gene TRBJ2-7; 7 bases match TRBD2. J was trimmed by 2 bases and V by 6 bases; bases with no gene match: 10. The germline CDR1 and CDR2 sequences are MNHEY and SMNVEV (reference sequence). The CDR3 is 15 residues long. The CDR3: CASSPGTKGPYEQYF. In nucleotides, the CDR3 is TGTGCCAGCAGCCCCGGGACTAAAGGTCCCTACGAGCAGTACTTC.

The sample holds a few counts of this clonotype. The chain joins TRBV15 to TRBJ2-3, with 7 positions matching TRBD1. Germline V gives CDR1 LNHNV, CDR2 YYDKDF (reference sequence). V shed 5 bases, J shed 0 bases, and the junction held 8 bases outside the gene matches. CDR3 length equals 16 residues. CDR3 sequence: CATSEGAAFSTDTQYF. CDR3 nucleotides: TGTGCCACCAGCGAGGGGGCAGCTTTTAGCACAGATACGCAGTATTTT.

V gene TRBV3-1 combines with J gene TRBJ2-1; TRBD2 agrees at 9 bases. CDR3 length: 16 residues. V lost 3 bases and J lost 0; bases outside the gene matches: 3. Germline V gene sequence: CDR1 LGHDT, CDR2 YNNKEL (reference sequence). The CDR3 DNA follows: TGTGCCAGCAGCCATCGACTAGCGGTCTCCTACAATGAGCAGTTCTTC. This encodes CASSHRLAVSYNEQFF.

The V and J genes are TRBV3-1 and TRBJ2-3, with 12 bases lining up with TRBD1. V dropped 4 bases and J dropped 5; count of bases not matched to a gene: 7. The germline V gene encodes CDR1 LGHDT and CDR2 YNNKEL (reference sequence). The CDR3 has 16 amino acids. Written as DNA, the CDR3 is TGTGCCAGCAGCCGCTGGGACAGGGGGCGGCAAGATACGCAGTATTTT. Its protein product is CASSRWDRGRQDTQYF.

A single count supports this clonotype. The V and J genes are TRBV6-2 or TRBV6-3 and TRBJ2-1, with TRBD1 matching 7 bases. With 8 bases clipped from V and 8 bases from J, the junction kept 9 bases outside the gene matches. Germline V CDR1 and CDR2: MNHEY, SVGEGT. This CDR3 spans 13 amino acids. The DNA for the CDR3 is TGTGCCAGCTCCCGAGACAGGGTCCATGAGCAGTTCTTC. Its translation: CASSRDRVHEQFF.

V usage is TRBV7-8 and J usage is TRBJ2-4; D gene uncertain. Gene TRBJ2-7 matches the end of the DNA better, so the J call may be wrong. This CDR3 region has 15 residues. The germline V gene has CDR1 SGHVS and CDR2 FQNEAQ. CDR3 in DNA: TGTGCCAGCAGCTCGGTTAGGGTACTCAGGTACGAGCAGTACTTC. This sequence encodes CASSSVRVLRYEQYF.

This clonotype was picked up one time. This chain joins TRBV18 and TRBJ1-5, with unresolved D. V lost 3 bases to trimming and J lost 1 base, with 13 bases between them. From germline, CDR1 is KGHSH and CDR2 LQKENI. The CDR3 consists of 16 residues. The DNA of the CDR3 is TGTGCCAGCTCACCTCCCGGCCGTGGCAGCAATCAGCCCCAGCATTTT. It specifies CASSPPGRGSNQPQHF.

V is TRBV30 and J is TRBJ2-2; no firm D call. The length of the CDR3 is 12 residues. Trimming stripped 0 bases from V and 9 bases from J, with 8 bases between. Germline lookup yields CDR1 GTSNPN and CDR2 SVGIG (reference sequence). This chain's CDR3 is CAWSVPARELFF. The DNA of the CDR3 is TGTGCCTGGAGTGTACCCGCCCGGGAGCTGTTTTTT. Complete variable domain (other parts from reference TRBV30 and TRBJ2-2): SQTIHQWPATLVQPVGSPLSLECTVEGTSNPNLYWYRQAAGRGLQLLFYSVGIGQISSEVPQNLSASRPQDRQFILSSKKLLLSDSGFYLCAWSVPARELFFGEGSRLTVL.

The V and J genes are TRBV30 and TRBJ2-1; 7 bases fit TRBD2. V lost 3 bases and J lost 7; bases outside the gene matches: 12. CDR1 and CDR2 (germline): GTSNPN, SVGIG (reference sequence). This CDR3 is 15 amino acids long. The CDR3 loop reads CAWRGSVAGVNEQFF. CDR3 coding DNA: TGTGCCTGGAGGGGGAGTGTGGCGGGAGTGAATGAGCAGTTCTTC.

This clonotype was counted between two and nine times. This sequence joins TRBV3-1 and TRBJ2-1; 13 bases are a match to TRBD2. The CDR3 is made up of 17 amino acids. V lost 4 bases and J lost 9; bases outside the gene matches: 12. Germline values: CDR1 LGHDT, CDR2 YNNKEL (reference sequence). The CDR3: CASSPPSGLAGASEQFF. In DNA form, the CDR3 reads TGTGCCAGCAGCCCCCCCTCTGGACTAGCGGGAGCGTCTGAGCAGTTCTTC.

This clonotype appeared a single time. One end of the junction varies from germline; a read error may be responsible. The chain carries TRBV6-5 and TRBJ2-5; no clear D gene. The germline V gene has CDR1 MNHEY and CDR2 SVGAGI. CDR3 length equals 11 residues. CDR3 sequence: CTSSTRETQYF. Here the CDR3 DNA reads TGTACCAGCAGCACGAGAGAGACCCAGTACTTC.

The chain recombines TRBV10-3 with TRBJ1-4; D gene ambiguous. Per germline, CDR1 ENHRY and CDR2 SYGVKD. The CDR3 totals 13 residues. The CDR3 sequence is CAISRQKNEKLFF. CDR3 DNA sequence: TGTGCGATAAGTAGGCAGAAGAATGAAAAACTGTTTTTT.

This chain links TRBV5-6 with TRBJ1-1; unclear D gene. Germline V lookup: CDR1 SGHDT, CDR2 YYEEEE. The CDR3 consists of 14 residues. Between the trimmed V and J ends, which lost 3 bases and 4 bases, there was a span of 13 bases. The CDR3, as DNA: TGTGCCAGCAGCTCAACCGCGGGTGCCACTGAAGCTTTCTTT. This encodes CASSSTAGATEAFF.

The genes are TRBV29-1 and TRBJ2-3, with 9 nucleotides matching TRBD2. The germline V gene has CDR1 SQVTM and CDR2 ANQGSEA. This CDR3 spans 15 amino acids. The V segment lost 1 base and the J segment 4 bases; nucleotides outside the gene matches: 6. For the CDR3, the DNA is TGCAGCGTTGAAGGGGCGGGAGGGCCCCCAGATACGCAGTATTTT. This encodes CSVEGAGGPPDTQYF.

The chain couples TRBV28 to TRBJ2-2; D is possibly TRBD2 (5 bases). This CDR3 is built from 16 residues. Per germline, CDR1 MDHEN and CDR2 SYDVKM. The V gene lost 2 bases and the J gene lost 0 bases, with 10 bases spanning the gap. The CDR3 loop is CASSLMLATNTGELFF. The CDR3 region has the DNA TGTGCCAGCAGTTTAATGCTAGCTACGAACACCGGGGAGCTGTTTTTT.

This clonotype has a handful of counts. This chain's CDR3 is CASSQASAGFETQYF. The CDR3, as DNA: TGCGCCAGCAGCCAAGCCTCGGCAGGGTTCGAGACCCAGTACTTC. The rearrangement links TRBV4-1 to TRBJ2-5, with TRBD1 as a possible D gene (5 bases). The CDR3 spans 15 residues. V was shortened by 1 base and J by 5 bases, with 14 bases between the two germline ends. Looked up from germline, CDR1 is MGHRA and CDR2 is YSYEKL.

The gene calls are TRBV28 and TRBJ2-5; 9 positions agree with TRBD2. The closer fit of TRBJ2-7 to the DNA end suggests the J call may be wrong. Germline loops: CDR1 MDHEN, CDR2 SYDVKM. There are 15 residues in the CDR3. Here the CDR3 reads CASSSGASGTYEQYF. The CDR3 DNA is TGTGCCAGCAGTTCGGGCGCTAGCGGGACCTACGAGCAGTACTTC.

This chain links TRBV10-3 with TRBJ2-1, with TRBD2 matching 11 bases. Germline assignment: CDR1 ENHRY and CDR2 SYGVKD. The junction had 8 bases not matched to a gene; V was cut back by 7 bases and J by 3 bases. The CDR3 totals 16 residues. The CDR3 DNA follows: TGTGCCATCATTATGGGACTAGCGGAGTTCTACAATGAGCAGTTCTTC. Protein product: CAIIMGLAEFYNEQFF.